This record concerns one TCR beta chain sequence. Its antigen is undetermined. Through a sample-barcoded 5' primer and a J-beta primer mix, a second PCR was run for roughly 6 to 12 cycles. From the 5' RACE reads, TCRdb called clonotypes with MiXCR, one entry per CDR3 protein. The sample contains about 840,000 distinct CDR3 sequences, 25% to 35% of which appear only once. This specimen belongs to a study of blood T cells in healthy people across ages. General observations from the study: Diversity estimates from one million T cells were considered underestimates. Relative to aged donors, long-lived donors carried more naive CD4+ cells and displayed higher diversity.

The sample also formed part of further work on T cells of mothers and their children. According to that study: Overlap measured in related mother-child pairs was slightly, non-significantly higher than in unrelated pairs.

Sequenced sample: blood. The receptor was isolated from a woman aged 40-49 years in good health.

The CDR3 here is CASRPGQGQTGELFF. DNA for the CDR3: TGTGCCAGCAGACCGGGACAGGGCCAAACCGGGGAGCTGTTTTTT. The rearrangement joins TRBV28 to TRBJ2-2, with TRBD1 matching 9 bases. Germline assignment: CDR1 MDHEN and CDR2 SYDVKM. The length of the CDR3 is 15 residues. V was pared by 6 bases and J by 5 bases, with 7 bases of the junction left unmatched.